The 17 T cell receptor beta chains below come from one sample, sequenced in a study of shared clonotypes between healthy human individuals. Assay used: immunoSEQ multiplex PCR; TCRdb lists only in-frame clones, some missing. This table has around 1.1 million clones, approximately 80% appearing once. The sequenced sample was memory CD4+ T cells from PBMCs. As to subset: CD45RA-negative fraction. These receptor sequences come from a man between 18 and 35 years old in good health. Some clones in this sample may be carry-over from other donors' samples.

This chain uses TRBV28 with TRBJ1-4; TRBD1 matches at 9 bases. This CDR3 region has 14 residues. The V gene end was trimmed by 2 bases and the J gene end by 7 bases; junction bases not matched to a gene: 2. Germline V CDR1 and CDR2: MDHEN, SYDVKM. The CDR3 DNA reads as TGTGCCAGCAGTTTAGGACAGGGGATTGAAAAACTGTTTTTT. It translates to CASSLGQGIEKLFF.

As concerns this clone: A single base is all that separates this from a far larger clone, so a read error is likely. This sequence joins TRBV28 and TRBJ1-3; a possible D gene is TRBD1 (6 bases). CDR3 size: 12 residues. The V gene's germline CDR1 is MDHEN and CDR2 SYDVKM. Between the trimmed V and J ends, which lost 7 bases and 4 bases, there was a span of 8 bases. For the CDR3, the DNA is TGTGCCAGCATCGACAGGGGAAACACCATATATTTT. Translated, it gives CASIDRGNTIYF. Variable domain in full (rest from reference TRBV28 and TRBJ1-3): DVKVTQSSRYLVKRTGEKVFLECVQDMDHENMFWYRQDPGLGLRLIYFSYDVKMKEKGDIPEGYSVSREKKERFSLILESASTNQTSMYLCASIDRGNTIYFGEGSWLTVV.

V is TRBV29-1 and J is TRBJ1-2; D call uncertain. Deletions cut 5 bases from V and 7 bases from J, with 11 bases between. The length of the CDR3 is 11 residues. In germline, CDR1 is SQVTM, CDR2 ANQGSEA. The CDR3, as DNA: TGCAGCGTTTCGCAAGTCGGTGGCTACACCTTC. Translated: CSVSQVGGYTF.

The rearrangement uses TRBV7-2 and TRBJ1-2; D gene unclear. Trimming took 6 bases from V and 2 from J, leaving 13 bases between them. The CDR3 runs 14 residues. CDR1 is SGHTA and CDR2 is FQGNSA in the germline V gene. CDR3 protein: CASRPSRVNYGYTF. CDR3 DNA sequence: TGTGCCAGCAGACCCTCGAGGGTAAACTATGGCTACACCTTC.

This clone was detected a few times. A single base is all that separates this from a far larger clone, so a read error is likely. This chain connects TRBV4-2 to TRBJ2-2; the D gene is possibly TRBD1 (5 bases). Trimming shortened V by 4 bases and J by 6 bases, and 15 bases separated the two germline ends. This CDR3 has 15 residues. Germline CDR1 and CDR2: LGHNA and YNFKEQ. DNA of the CDR3: TGTGCCAGCAGCCGCCGAACAGGAGAAGCCGGGGAGCTGTTTTTT. Amino acid sequence: CASSRRTGEAGELFF.

The J gene is TRBJ2-5, the V gene TRBV19; TRBD2 agrees at 8 bases. V gave up 1 base and J gave up 2 bases; unmatched junction bases: 3. This CDR3 comprises 15 residues. Germline CDR1 is LNHDA and CDR2 is SQIVND (reference sequence). CDR3 region: CASSIVPGGQETQYF. The CDR3 nucleotides are TGTGCCAGTAGTATAGTCCCGGGAGGGCAAGAGACCCAGTACTTC.

This chain uses TRBV5-4 with TRBJ1-1; D is perhaps TRBD1 (6 bases). The germline gives CDR1 SGHNT, CDR2 YYREEE (reference sequence). This CDR3 is 15 amino acids long. Trimming shortened V by 3 bases and J by 1 base, and 13 bases separated the two germline ends. The CDR3 reads CASSWRDKGNTEAFF. CDR3 sequence (DNA): TGTGCCAGCAGCTGGAGGGACAAGGGGAACACTGAAGCTTTCTTT.

The gene calls are TRBV5-1 and TRBJ2-5, with 8 bases aligning to TRBD1. The CDR3 runs 13 residues. Trimming removed 0 bases from V and 11 bases from J; junction bases left unmatched: 6. Germline V gene sequence: CDR1 SGHRS, CDR2 YFSETQ. The CDR3 loop reads CASSLVVTGEQYF. In nucleotides, the CDR3 is TGCGCCAGCAGCTTGGTCGTGACAGGGGAGCAGTACTTC. Combining the CDR3 with reference TRBV5-1 and TRBJ2-5 gives the whole variable domain KAGVTQTPRYLIKTRGQQVTLSCSPISGHRSVSWYQQTPGQGLQFLFEYFSETQRNKGNFPGRFSGRQFSNSRSEMNVSTLELGDSALYLCASSLVVTGEQYFGPGTRLLVL.

The V gene is TRBV2, the J gene TRBJ1-5; D is ambiguous. Trimming took off 6 bases at V and 1 base at J, with 10 bases between the two ends. The germline CDR1 and CDR2 sequences are SNHLY and FYNNEI. The CDR3 runs 14 residues. DNA of the CDR3: TGTGCCAGCAGGGAGGCCAAGAGCAATCAGCCCCAGCATTTT. It encodes CASREAKSNQPQHF.

V is TRBV2 and J is TRBJ1-3; 9 bases are a match to TRBD1. J lost 0 bases, V lost 6 bases, and 6 bases had no gene match. The germline V gene has CDR1 SNHLY and CDR2 FYNNEI. The CDR3 length is 16 residues. CDR3 residues: CASRVGTGSSGNTIYF. The DNA of the CDR3 is TGTGCCAGCAGAGTTGGGACAGGGAGCTCTGGAAACACCATATATTTT.

This chain links TRBV7-9 with TRBJ2-2, with no clear D. V dropped 5 bases and J dropped 1 base, with 14 bases sitting between them. Germline assignment: CDR1 SEHNR and CDR2 FQNEAQ (reference sequence). The CDR3 totals 16 residues. The CDR3 loop is CASSRFPDENTGELFF. For the CDR3, the DNA is TGTGCCAGCAGCCGTTTCCCGGACGAGAACACCGGGGAGCTGTTTTTT.

This clone was counted once. The CDR3 loop is CASSLGAGGNTGELFF. Here the CDR3 DNA reads TGTGCCAGCAGCTTAGGTGCAGGGGGCAACACCGGGGAGCTGTTTTTT. The chain links TRBV7-9 to TRBJ2-2; 8 nucleotides match TRBD1. CDR3 length equals 16 residues. Germline CDR1 and CDR2: SEHNR and FQNEAQ (reference sequence). J lost 2 bases, V lost 1 base, and 3 bases had no gene match.

The chain carries TRBV18 and TRBJ1-1; D is ambiguous. The CDR3 is made up of 15 amino acids. V lost 1 base to trimming and J lost 0 bases, with 9 bases between them. Germline CDR1 and CDR2: KGHSH and LQKENI. The CDR3 bases are TGTGCCAGCTCACCACGGCCGGAACTGAACACTGAAGCTTTCTTT. Translation: CASSPRPELNTEAFF.

The chain joins TRBV6-5 to TRBJ2-7; TRBD2 might be the D (5 bases). Trimming pared 8 bases from V and 3 bases from J, leaving 14 bases between. The CDR3 is made up of 13 amino acids. Germline V CDR1 and CDR2: MNHEY, SVGAGI. CDR3 sequence reads: CASGSSKGYEQYF. As DNA, the CDR3 is TGTGCCAGCGGTTCTAGCAAAGGCTACGAGCAGTACTTC.

The J gene is TRBJ2-7, the V gene TRBV2, with D perhaps TRBD2 (5 bases). Germline V CDR1 and CDR2: SNHLY, FYNNEI. The germline V and J ends were trimmed by 8 bases and 6 bases, with 17 bases remaining between them. This CDR3 region has 13 residues. This CDR3 is CASHKDPGSEQYF. CDR3 DNA: TGTGCCAGCCATAAGGACCCGGGGAGCGAGCAGTACTTC. Looking up the rest from reference TRBV2 and TRBJ2-7 gives the full variable domain: EPEVTQTPSHQVTQMGQEVILRCVPISNHLYFYWYRQILGQKVEFLVSFYNNEISEKSEIFDDQFSVERPDGSNFTLKIRSTKLEDSAMYFCASHKDPGSEQYFGPGTRLTVT.

The chain recombines TRBV11-3 with TRBJ2-3; D uncertain. This CDR3 spans 16 amino acids. In germline, CDR1 is SGHNT, CDR2 YENEEA. V was shortened by 5 bases and J by 1 base, with 16 bases between the two germline ends. CDR3 DNA: TGTGCCAGCAGCCTTGGTCGACTTCAGGGCACAGATACGCAGTATTTT. Its protein product is CASSLGRLQGTDTQYF.

About this clone: The identical CDR3 is also encoded by other nucleotide sequences in the sample. V and J are TRBV28 and TRBJ2-3; D gene ambiguous. This CDR3 comprises 13 residues. CDR1 is MDHEN and CDR2 is SYDVKM in the germline V gene. Between the trimmed V and J ends, which lost 5 bases and 2 bases, there was a span of 8 bases. The CDR3 nucleotides read TGTGCCAGCAGTCCTAGACCCACAGATACGCAGTATTTT. Its translation: CASSPRPTDTQYF.